The text below deals with one TCR beta chain. The data derive from a study of blood T cell repertoires in COVID-19. The trim removed 4 bases at V and 3 bases at J, leaving 5 bases unmatched. There are 15 residues in the CDR3. Looked up from germline, CDR1 is MNHEY and CDR2 is SMNVEV (reference sequence). Original handling: Estimation of nucleated cell counts was performed using reference gene primer amplification. This table comes from immunoSEQ multiplex PCR, and its TCRdb copy is limited to in-frame clones, with some not included. That table supplies the V and J calls and clone size; D and trimming were determined from the DNA. Here the sample spans tens of thousands of clones, 87% being singletons.

The TCR sequence derives from a man aged 60 to 75 with acute or convalescent COVID-19. Sequenced sample: peripheral blood. V gene TRBV27 combines with J gene TRBJ1-5; 8 positions agree with TRBD1. The CDR3 protein is CASSYRTGNNQPQHF. The DNA for the CDR3 is TGTGCCAGCAGTTATCGGACAGGGAACAATCAGCCCCAGCATTTT.